The 20 T cell receptor beta chains given below trace back to one sample, sequenced in a study of early T cells in non-severe SARS-CoV-2 infection. TCRdb fed the 5' RACE reads into MiXCR, producing one record per CDR3 protein. There are over 30,000 distinct CDR3 sequences in the sample; about 5.3% occur only once, and about 6.1% lies in the top ten. Sample: whole blood, taken at baseline. The receptors were gathered from an adult who was a healthcare worker with PCR-confirmed SARS-CoV-2 infection or an uninfected control (not recorded which).

The sample holds many counts of this clonotype. The rearrangement links TRBV19 to TRBJ2-1, with 14 positions matching TRBD2. The CDR3 has 17 residues. In germline, CDR1 is LNHDA, CDR2 SQIVND (reference sequence). The V and J ends lost 5 bases and 5 bases, in that order; junction bases with no gene match: 8. The CDR3 region is CASSPSTSGRANNEQFF. The CDR3 DNA follows: TGTGCCAGTAGTCCCTCGACTAGCGGGAGGGCAAACAATGAGCAGTTCTTC.

This clonotype was counted between two and nine times. The rearrangement links TRBV24-1 to TRBJ2-3, with 7 bases matching TRBD2. V trimming: 2 bases; J trimming: 5 bases; junction bases outside the gene matches: 6. CDR3 size: 15 residues. The germline V gene has CDR1 KGHDR and CDR2 SFDVKD. As DNA, the CDR3 is TGTGCCACCAGTGATTCCCGCGGGAGAGTAGATACGCAGTATTTT. It encodes CATSDSRGRVDTQYF.

This clonotype was recorded many times. A junction boundary mismatches the germline segment, possibly from a read error. The gene calls are TRBV7-7 and TRBJ2-2; D is ambiguous. Per germline, CDR1 SSHAT and CDR2 FNYEAQ (reference sequence). The CDR3 length is 13 residues. The CDR3 protein is CASSLVTGGELFF. DNA of the CDR3: TGTGCTAGCAGCTTAGTTACTGGCGGGGAGCTGTTTTTT. The full variable domain, in which reference TRBV7-7 and TRBJ2-2 provide the parts outside the CDR3, is GAGVSQSPRYKVTKRGQDVTLRCDPISSHATLYWYQQALGQGPEFLTYFNYEAQPDKSGLPSDRFSAERPEGSISTLTIQRTEQRDSAMYRCASSLVTGGELFFGEGSRLTVL.

The table lists this clonotype with many counts. The chain has TRBV6-2 or TRBV6-3 and TRBJ2-7, with D perhaps matching TRBD1 (6 bases). There are 13 residues in the CDR3. Trimming shortened V by 7 bases and J by 7 bases, and 17 bases separated the two germline ends. The germline CDR1 and CDR2 sequences are MNHEY and SVGEGT. For the CDR3, the DNA is TGTGCCAGCATCTCACAGGGTCGTGGGGAGCAGTACGTC. It translates to CASISQGRGEQYV.

This clonotype has a handful of counts. The chain uses TRBV6-5 and TRBJ2-5, with a weak D call TRBD1 (6 bases). The germline gives CDR1 MNHEY, CDR2 SVGAGI. The CDR3 contains 14 residues. The V gene lost 5 bases and the J gene lost 9 bases, with 19 bases spanning the gap. The CDR3 loop is CASSDRAWGPAQYF. CDR3 DNA: TGTGCCAGCAGTGACCGGGCCTGGGGGCCGGCCCAGTACTTC.

This clonotype was observed many times. This chain connects TRBV14 to TRBJ2-1, with 8 bases fitting TRBD1. With V trimmed by 2 bases and J by 1 base, 4 bases remained unmatched. The CDR3 is made up of 16 amino acids. Germline V lookup: CDR1 SGHDN, CDR2 FVKESK. CDR3 sequence: CASSQRDRISYNEQFF. The DNA for the CDR3 is TGTGCCAGCAGCCAACGGGACAGGATATCCTACAATGAGCAGTTCTTC.

This clonotype was counted a few times. The V gene is TRBV29-1, the J gene TRBJ1-2; no firm D call. The CDR3 sequence is 13 residues long. V shed 1 base and J shed 4 bases, with 10 bases lying between them. The V gene's germline CDR1 is SQVTM and CDR2 ANQGSEA. This CDR3 is CSVEGTSSYGYTF. CDR3 bases: TGCAGCGTTGAAGGCACTTCATCCTATGGCTACACCTTC. The full variable domain, in which reference TRBV29-1 and TRBJ1-2 provide the parts outside the CDR3, is SAVISQKPSRDICQRGTSLTIQCQVDSQVTMMFWYRQQPGQSLTLIATANQGSEATYESGFVIDKFPISRPNLTFSTLTVSNMSPEDSSIYLCSVEGTSSYGYTFGSGTRLTVV.

This clonotype was counted many times. The V gene is TRBV18, the J gene TRBJ2-1; TRBD2 is a possible D gene (5 bases). CDR1 is KGHSH and CDR2 is LQKENI in the germline V gene. This CDR3 comprises 15 residues. V was trimmed by 3 bases and J by 0 bases, leaving 9 bases between them. CDR3 protein: CASSPGSSSYNEQFF. In DNA form, the CDR3 reads TGTGCCAGCTCACCGGGGAGCAGCTCCTACAATGAGCAGTTCTTC.

At least ten counts were recorded for this clonotype. This chain joins TRBV10-3 and TRBJ1-2; TRBD1 matches at 8 bases. This CDR3 spans 13 amino acids. In germline, CDR1 is ENHRY, CDR2 SYGVKD. Germline trimming cut 8 bases from V and 3 bases from J; bases unmatched to any gene: 5. CDR3 in DNA: TGTGCCATCCTCCCGGACAGGGACTATGGCTACACCTTC. Protein sequence: CAILPDRDYGYTF.

At least ten counts were recorded for this clonotype. This chain connects TRBV9 to TRBJ2-1; a possible D gene is TRBD1 (5 bases). The V end lost 2 bases, the J end lost 6 bases, and 15 bases lay between the germline ends. Germline CDR1 is SGDLS and CDR2 is YYNGEE. The CDR3 spans 15 residues. DNA of the CDR3: TGTGCCAGCAGCGTTGAGGACCCGCAGGGCAATGAGCAGTTCTTC. Translation gives CASSVEDPQGNEQFF.

This clonotype was picked up many times. The gene calls are TRBV11-2 and TRBJ2-3; D call uncertain. Trimming removed 6 bases from V and 4 bases from J, with 8 bases in between. This CDR3 contains 12 residues. CDR1 SGHAT and CDR2 FQNNGV come from the germline V gene. The CDR3 spells CASRPPSDTQYF. Here the CDR3 DNA reads TGTGCCAGCAGACCCCCCTCAGATACGCAGTATTTT.

Ten or more counts support this clonotype. The chain couples TRBV7-8 to TRBJ2-5, with 9 bases matching TRBD2. This CDR3 contains 18 residues. V trimming: 2 bases; J trimming: 5 bases; junction bases outside the gene matches: 15. Looked up from germline, CDR1 is SGHVS and CDR2 is FQNEAQ. The DNA for the CDR3 is TGTGCCAGCAGCTTACGCATCCCCTTTAGCGGGAGAAATGAGACCCAGTACTTC. Amino acids: CASSLRIPFSGRNETQYF. The whole variable domain, remainder taken from reference TRBV7-8 and TRBJ2-5, is GAGVSQSPRYKVAKRGQDVALRCDPISGHVSLFWYQQALGQGPEFLTYFQNEAQLDKSGLPSDRFFAERPEGSVSTLKIQRTQQEDSAVYLCASSLRIPFSGRNETQYFGPGTRLLVL.

The chain joins TRBV5-4 to TRBJ2-3, with D tentatively TRBD1 (5 bases). V was clipped by 1 base and J by 2 bases, with 11 bases between them. The CDR3 runs to 15 residues. Germline-derived CDR1 and CDR2 are SGHNT and YYREEE (reference sequence). CDR3 in amino acids: CASSLRGAFTDTQYF. For the CDR3, the DNA is TGTGCCAGCAGCTTGCGTGGGGCGTTCACAGATACGCAGTATTTT.

This clonotype was recorded at least ten times. One junction end does not reproduce the germline sequence, and a read error may be involved. This chain connects TRBV30 to TRBJ1-1; no clear D. This CDR3 has 12 amino acids. Germline CDR1 reads GTSNPN; CDR2 reads SVGIG (reference sequence). The CDR3 DNA reads TGTGCCTGGAGCCAGTCGAACACTGAAGCCTTCTTT. As protein: CAWSQSNTEAFF.

This clonotype occurred a few times. The J gene is TRBJ1-3, the V gene TRBV6-5; D is unresolved. The CDR3 is 15 amino acids. Per germline, CDR1 MNHEY and CDR2 SVGAGI. Trimming removed 0 bases from V and 3 bases from J, with 9 bases in between. The CDR3 reads CASSYSRGGGNTIYF. In DNA form, the CDR3 reads TGTGCCAGCAGTTACTCTAGAGGAGGTGGAAACACCATATATTTT.

This clonotype was seen many times. The V call is TRBV20-1, the J call TRBJ2-3; D is perhaps TRBD2 (6 bases). Trimming pared 2 bases from V and 2 bases from J, leaving 14 bases between. This CDR3 region has 15 residues. Germline V gives CDR1 DFQATT, CDR2 SNEGSKA (reference sequence). This CDR3 reads CSARRFSGLTDTQYF. The CDR3, as DNA: TGCAGTGCTAGACGCTTTAGCGGACTCACAGATACGCAGTATTTT.

A few counts support this clonotype. The chain uses TRBV18 and TRBJ2-3, with 10 bases aligning to TRBD1. This CDR3 is built from 17 residues. The germline gives CDR1 KGHSH, CDR2 LQKENI. Trimming at V came to 5 bases and at J to 0 bases, leaving 8 bases not matched to a gene. CDR3 region: CASSSLGQGKSTDTQYF. The CDR3 DNA reads as TGTGCCAGCTCATCTTTGGGACAGGGGAAGAGCACAGATACGCAGTATTTT.

This clonotype was detected many times. The V gene is TRBV29-1, the J gene TRBJ2-2, with 8 bases lining up with TRBD2. The germline V gene has CDR1 SQVTM and CDR2 ANQGSEA. CDR3 size: 14 residues. The V segment lost 7 bases and the J segment 1 base; nucleotides outside the gene matches: 5. For the CDR3, the DNA is TGCAGCGGGATGACTAGCGAGAACACCGGGGAGCTGTTTTTT. This sequence encodes CSGMTSENTGELFF.

The rearrangement links TRBV12-3 or TRBV12-4 to TRBJ1-5, with D unresolved. The CDR3 is 12 amino acids. Trimming left V 0 bases short and J 7 bases short, with 4 bases between. The CDR3 DNA reads TGTGCCAGCAGTTTAGCCAACCAGCCCCAGCATTTT. Encoded protein: CASSLANQPQHF.

This clonotype was detected many times. This chain links TRBV29-1 with TRBJ2-1; the match to TRBD2 covers 12 bases. The CDR3 extends over 13 amino acids. CDR1 SQVTM and CDR2 ANQGSEA come from the germline V gene. After removal of 7 bases from V and 9 bases from J, the junction contained 7 bases not matched to a gene. Here the CDR3 DNA reads TGCAGCGCGGGACTAGCGGGTTTCGGTGAGCAGTTCTTC. The encoded protein is CSAGLAGFGEQFF.